The rows below give T cell receptor beta chains drawn from one sample of a study of regulatory T cells in long-lasting Graves disease. TCRdb reprocessed the multiplex PCR reads via MiXCR and lists one record per CDR3 protein. The sample yields 250,000 to 300,000 distinct CDR3 sequences, around 21% seen once. Sequenced here: peripheral blood mononuclear cells (PBMCs), sampled when the disease was refractory, from a patient treated with antithyroid drugs. These receptors were obtained from a female donor with Graves disease. CDR3s include the opening cysteine and the closing phenylalanine or tryptophan. The order of the fields is J gene, clone size, D gene, V gene, CDR3 DNA, CDR3 protein. A D gene is named only where the DNA matches it firmly. Size values are once, few and many counts, or a class for expanded clones, and some rows have none.

j_gene: TRBJ1-5; abundance: few; d_gene: TRBD1; v_gene: TRBV19; CDR3nt: TGTGCCAGTACCTTGACAGGGGGAGGCAATCAGCCCCAGCATTTT; CDR3aa: CASTLTGGGNQPQHF
j_gene: TRBJ1-1; abundance: .; d_gene: .; v_gene: TRBV9; CDR3nt: TGTGCCAGCAGCCTACTGGCGGTATCTGAAGCTTTCTTT; CDR3aa: CASSLLAVSEAFF
j_gene: TRBJ2-7; abundance: .; d_gene: TRBD1; v_gene: TRBV20-1; CDR3nt: TGCAGTGCAGGGACAGGCGGCGAGCAGTACTTC; CDR3aa: CSAGTGGEQYF
j_gene: TRBJ1-1; abundance: many; d_gene: .; v_gene: TRBV27; CDR3nt: TGTGCCAGCAAGTTCCGGGGGGCATACACTGAAGCTTTCTTT; CDR3aa: CASKFRGAYTEAFF
j_gene: TRBJ2-5; abundance: many; d_gene: .; v_gene: TRBV7-2; CDR3nt: TGTGCCAGCAGCTTCGCGCGCCAAGAGACCCAGTACTTC; CDR3aa: CASSFARQETQYF
j_gene: TRBJ1-1; abundance: .; d_gene: .; v_gene: TRBV30; CDR3nt: TGTGCCGGTAGGGACAATAGGAACACTGAAGCTTTCTTT; CDR3aa: CAGRDNRNTEAFF
j_gene: TRBJ2-2; abundance: .; d_gene: .; v_gene: TRBV7-2; CDR3nt: TGTGCCAGCAGCTCCCGGGACATCCACACCGGGGAGCTGTTTTTT; CDR3aa: CASSSRDIHTGELFF
j_gene: TRBJ2-5; abundance: .; d_gene: .; v_gene: TRBV7-9; CDR3nt: TGTGCCAGCAGCCCTAGGGGGATGCCGGGCCACAGAGAGACCCGGTACTTC; CDR3aa: CASSPRGMPGHRETRYF
j_gene: TRBJ1-2; abundance: few; d_gene: .; v_gene: TRBV6-1; CDR3nt: TGTGCCACCCGTACGAGCATGGACAGCGACTATGGCTACACCTTC; CDR3aa: CATRTSMDSDYGYTF
j_gene: TRBJ2-5; abundance: .; d_gene: TRBD2; v_gene: TRBV30; CDR3nt: TGTGCCTGGAGTGCCCTAGCGGGAGGGCCGCAGGGGACCCAGTACTTC; CDR3aa: CAWSALAGGPQGTQYF
j_gene: TRBJ1-2; abundance: .; d_gene: .; v_gene: TRBV6-2/TRBV6-3; CDR3nt: TGTGCCACCTTAGAGAACTATGGCTACACCTTC; CDR3aa: CATLENYGYTF
j_gene: TRBJ2-3; abundance: once; d_gene: .; v_gene: TRBV7-8; CDR3nt: TGTGCCAGCAGCGTAGACAGCCGGTCCCATACGCAGTATTTT; CDR3aa: CASSVDSRSHTQYF
j_gene: TRBJ2-7; abundance: many; d_gene: TRBD2; v_gene: TRBV10-3; CDR3nt: TGTGCCATCAGGGGACTAGCGGGAGTTGGCGAGCAGTACTTC; CDR3aa: CAIRGLAGVGEQYF
j_gene: TRBJ1-1; abundance: .; d_gene: .; v_gene: TRBV7-6; CDR3nt: TGTGCCAGCAGCGCTAGCCGGACAGACACTGAAGCTTTCTTT; CDR3aa: CASSASRTDTEAFF
j_gene: TRBJ2-7; abundance: .; d_gene: TRBD1; v_gene: TRBV27; CDR3nt: TGTGCCAGCAGAAAGGTTTACAGGGGCGGATACGAGCAGTACTTC; CDR3aa: CASRKVYRGGYEQYF
j_gene: TRBJ2-5; abundance: few; d_gene: TRBD1; v_gene: TRBV5-1; CDR3nt: TGCGCCAGCAGCTTGCTGCCGCCGGGACAGGGGGCCCAAGAGACCCAGTACTTC; CDR3aa: CASSLLPPGQGAQETQYF
j_gene: TRBJ2-7; abundance: many; d_gene: .; v_gene: TRBV7-2; CDR3nt: TGTGCCAGCAGAACCGACGGCTCCTACGAGCAGTACTTC; CDR3aa: CASRTDGSYEQYF
j_gene: TRBJ2-5; abundance: many; d_gene: .; v_gene: TRBV4-3; CDR3nt: TGCGCCAGCAGCCAAGTGAGGGGGCAAGAGACCCAGTACTTC; CDR3aa: CASSQVRGQETQYF
j_gene: TRBJ2-1; abundance: few; d_gene: .; v_gene: TRBV6-1; CDR3nt: TGTGCCAGCAAAAACGCGGTGGGGTTCGACTACAATGAGCAGTTCTTC; CDR3aa: CASKNAVGFDYNEQFF
j_gene: TRBJ1-2; abundance: many; d_gene: .; v_gene: TRBV28; CDR3nt: TGTGCCAGCACAACAGCAGCCTATGGCTACACCTTC; CDR3aa: CASTTAAYGYTF
j_gene: TRBJ1-5; abundance: .; d_gene: .; v_gene: TRBV6-5; CDR3nt: TGTGCCAGCAGTTACGTGGGGGGGGGAAGGAGCAATCAGCCCCAGCATTTT; CDR3aa: CASSYVGGGRSNQPQHF
j_gene: TRBJ2-5; abundance: .; d_gene: TRBD1; v_gene: TRBV20-1; CDR3nt: TGCAGTGCTAGAACACCACTGACAGGGGGCCCGTACTTC; CDR3aa: CSARTPLTGGPYF
j_gene: TRBJ1-6; abundance: many; d_gene: TRBD1; v_gene: TRBV7-2; CDR3nt: TGTGCCAGCAGCTTGGTTATAACAGGGGGTAATTCACCCCTCCACTTT; CDR3aa: CASSLVITGGNSPLHF
j_gene: TRBJ1-1; abundance: .; d_gene: .; v_gene: TRBV5-1; CDR3nt: TGCGCCAGCAGCTTGCGCGGGACGGGTCTCTTCTTT; CDR3aa: CASSLRGTGLFF
j_gene: TRBJ2-7; abundance: many; d_gene: TRBD2; v_gene: TRBV7-2; CDR3nt: TGTGCCAGCAGCTCCGGGACTACCTACGAGCAGTACTTC; CDR3aa: CASSSGTTYEQYF
j_gene: TRBJ2-4; abundance: .; d_gene: .; v_gene: TRBV6-1; CDR3nt: TGTGCCAGCAGCGCGCCGGGACTCAACATTCAGTACTTC; CDR3aa: CASSAPGLNIQYF
j_gene: TRBJ2-2; abundance: .; d_gene: .; v_gene: TRBV28; CDR3nt: TGTGCCAGCAGTTTGAACAGGGCATGGGAGCTGTTTTTT; CDR3aa: CASSLNRAWELFF
j_gene: TRBJ2-3; abundance: .; d_gene: .; v_gene: TRBV11-2; CDR3nt: TGTGCCAGCAGCTTTAGCCCAGGGACAGATACGCAGTATTTT; CDR3aa: CASSFSPGTDTQYF
j_gene: TRBJ2-2; abundance: many; d_gene: .; v_gene: TRBV20-1; CDR3nt: TGCAGTGCTAGGACTGTTAACACCGGGGAGCTGTTTTTT; CDR3aa: CSARTVNTGELFF
j_gene: TRBJ2-7; abundance: few; d_gene: .; v_gene: TRBV10-3; CDR3nt: TGTGCCATCGCCCAGACCTTCAACGAGCAGTACTTC; CDR3aa: CAIAQTFNEQYF
j_gene: TRBJ2-7; abundance: .; d_gene: TRBD1; v_gene: TRBV14; CDR3nt: TGTGCCAGCAGCCAAGCCGACAGGGGATTTTACGAGCAGTACTTC; CDR3aa: CASSQADRGFYEQYF
j_gene: TRBJ2-3; abundance: once; d_gene: .; v_gene: TRBV6-2/TRBV6-3; CDR3nt: TGTGCCAGCAGTGCACAGGGAAAGGGCACAGATACGCAGTATTTT; CDR3aa: CASSAQGKGTDTQYF
j_gene: TRBJ2-2; abundance: few; d_gene: .; v_gene: TRBV9; CDR3nt: TGTGCCAGCAGCGGTATAGGCGGGGAGCTGTTTTTT; CDR3aa: CASSGIGGELFF
j_gene: TRBJ2-5; abundance: .; d_gene: TRBD2; v_gene: TRBV30; CDR3nt: TGTGCCTGGAGTCCTGGGACTAGCGGGGTAATCCCCCCAGAGACCCAGTACTTC; CDR3aa: CAWSPGTSGVIPPETQYF
j_gene: TRBJ1-1; abundance: many; d_gene: .; v_gene: TRBV7-2; CDR3nt: TGTGCCAGCAGCTTAGGACAGAACCCTGTAATTGAAGCTTTCTTT; CDR3aa: CASSLGQNPVIEAFF